Included here is one T cell receptor beta chain sequence, with context. Its cognate antigen is unknown. Isolated RNA was reverse transcribed in full, so expressed TCRB transcripts were sequenced. Here immunoSEQ multiplex PCR was the method, and the copy in TCRdb shows in-frame clones only, minus some. Here the sample spans 300,000 to 450,000 clones, roughly 13% being singletons. The data are from a study of beta chain features in type 1 diabetes. Overall study findings and caveats: People with Type 1 diabetes carried modestly yet significantly shorter TCRB CDR3s in all four CD4+ subsets.

After removal of 1 base from V and 9 bases from J, the junction contained 4 bases not matched to a gene. This CDR3 has 15 residues. Germline V CDR1 and CDR2: LGHNA, YSLEER. This TCR came from a woman aged 18-35 years with type 1 diabetes. Sequenced: naive CD4+ T cells from blood. The V call is TRBV4-3, the J call TRBJ1-6, with TRBD1 matching over 9 bases. The CDR3 reads CASSQGGQGVSPLHF. The CDR3 DNA sequence: TGCGCCAGCAGCCAAGGGGGACAGGGCGTTTCACCCCTCCACTTT.